Detailed here is one T cell receptor beta chain. Then a second PCR, running roughly 7 to 11 cycles, was carried out with a sample-barcoded 5' primer and a J-beta primer mix. TCRdb recomputed calls from the 5' RACE reads with MiXCR, one row per CDR3 protein. The sample has 1.5 million to 2 million distinct CDR3 sequences, about two fifths seen once. This entry belongs to a study of blood T cells in healthy people across ages. Germline trimming cut 6 bases from V and 2 bases from J; bases unmatched to any gene: 8. The CDR3 runs 16 residues. The chain links TRBV12-3 or TRBV12-4 to TRBJ2-1, with TRBD2 matching over 9 bases. This TCR derives from a human donor in good health. Sequencing was carried out using blood. CDR3 protein: CASSSGGLAPYNEQFF. The CDR3 DNA follows: TGTGCCAGCAGCTCAGGGGGACTAGCACCCTACAATGAGCAGTTCTTC.